The 29 T cell receptor beta chains below were found in one sample sequenced in a study of blood T cell repertoires in COVID-19. Libraries were prepared by immunoSEQ multiplex PCR; TCRdb keeps only in-frame clonotypes and omits some of them. The sample shows over 70,000 clones, around 91% of them seen only once. Sample: peripheral blood. The receptors were gathered from a man aged 18-30 years with COVID-19, enrolled during active disease.

The chain recombines TRBV29-1 with TRBJ2-7, with 7 bases aligning to TRBD2. The CDR3 is 13 amino acids. Trimming took 1 base from V and 0 from J; bases not matched to a gene: 0. Germline CDR1 is SQVTM and CDR2 is ANQGSEA. In nucleotides, the CDR3 is TGCAGCGTTGAAGGGGACTACTCCTACGAGCAGTACTTC. Residues: CSVEGDYSYEQYF.

The genes are TRBV28 and TRBJ2-7; no clear D gene. Trimming cost V 3 bases and J 7 bases, with 7 bases left between them. The V gene's germline CDR1 is MDHEN and CDR2 SYDVKM. The CDR3 is made up of 11 amino acids. The CDR3 nucleotides read TGTGCCAGCAGTTTTTCCCGGGAGCAGTACTTC. It specifies CASSFSREQYF.

This sequence joins TRBV6-2 or TRBV6-3 and TRBJ2-1, with 14 bases lining up with TRBD2. Looked up from germline, CDR1 is MNHEY and CDR2 is SVGEGT. Trimming removed 2 bases from V and 7 bases from J; junction bases left unmatched: 4. CDR3 length: 16 amino acids. CDR3 residues: CASSYPGLAGVNEQFF. Here the CDR3 DNA reads TGTGCCAGCAGTTACCCGGGACTAGCGGGAGTGAATGAGCAGTTCTTC.

The chain combines TRBV19 with TRBJ2-7; 10 bases are shared with TRBD1. This CDR3 comprises 16 residues. The germline V gene encodes CDR1 LNHDA and CDR2 SQIVND (reference sequence). V lost 5 bases, J lost 3 bases, and 10 bases stayed unmatched. The CDR3 DNA is TGTGCCAGTAGTCCTGAAGGACAGGGGGTTTTCTACGAGCAGTACTTC. Translating it yields CASSPEGQGVFYEQYF. Full variable domain (rest looked up from reference TRBV19 and TRBJ2-7): DGGITQSPKYLFRKEGQNVTLSCEQNLNHDAMYWYRQDPGQGLRLIYYSQIVNDFQKGDIAEGYSVSREKKESFPLTVTSAQKNPTAFYLCASSPEGQGVFYEQYFGPGTRLTVT.

CDR3 DNA: TGTGCCAGCTTGCCTACTTCAGGGGGCGGCTACGAGCAGTACTTC. It specifies CASLPTSGGGYEQYF. This chain joins TRBV7-2 and TRBJ2-7; 8 bases line up with TRBD1. The CDR3 totals 15 residues. The germline V gene encodes CDR1 SGHTA and CDR2 FQGNSA. V was clipped by 8 bases and J by 3 bases; unmatched bases: 12.

The gene calls are TRBV30 and TRBJ1-2; 7 bases fit TRBD1. J was trimmed by 2 bases and V by 5 bases; bases with no gene match: 8. Looked up from germline, CDR1 is GTSNPN and CDR2 is SVGIG (reference sequence). CDR3 length: 14 residues. The CDR3: CAWEFNRGNYGYTF. In DNA form, the CDR3 reads TGTGCCTGGGAATTTAACAGGGGCAACTATGGCTACACCTTC.

The gene calls are TRBV4-2 and TRBJ2-5; TRBD2 is a possible D gene (6 bases). Germline CDR1 is LGHNA and CDR2 is YNFKEQ. The CDR3 spans 17 residues. V was cut by 0 bases and J by 5 bases, with 19 bases left in between. The DNA of the CDR3 is TGTGCCAGCAGCCAAGAAGCAGCGGAGGGTGGTTGGGAGACCCAGTACTTC. Translated: CASSQEAAEGGWETQYF.

The chain is built from TRBV18 and TRBJ1-6; 7 bases map to TRBD1. The germline gives CDR1 KGHSH, CDR2 LQKENI. There are 15 residues in the CDR3. V was pared by 1 base and J by 10 bases, with 7 bases of the junction left unmatched. CDR3 coding DNA: TGTGCCAGCTCACCACGGGACAGTGCTGGGTCACCCCTCCACTTT. Protein product: CASSPRDSAGSPLHF.

The chain combines TRBV19 with TRBJ1-3, with unresolved D. CDR3 length: 14 residues. Per germline, CDR1 LNHDA and CDR2 SQIVND (reference sequence). V was shortened by 7 bases and J by 4 bases, with 14 bases between the two germline ends. CDR3 residues: CASKTQVNGNTIYF. The DNA for the CDR3 is TGTGCCAGTAAAACGCAGGTTAACGGAAACACCATATATTTT.

The chain is built from TRBV7-9 and TRBJ1-5; no definite D call. This CDR3 is built from 14 residues. The V end was cut by 3 bases, the J end by 7 bases, with 13 bases between. Germline loops: CDR1 SEHNR, CDR2 FQNEAQ (reference sequence). The CDR3 spells CASSFSGQHQPQHF. The CDR3 DNA reads as TGTGCCAGCAGCTTCTCAGGCCAGCACCAGCCCCAGCATTTT.

The chain joins TRBV15 to TRBJ2-1, with D possibly TRBD2 on 5 matching bases. The ends were cut back, 0 bases at V and 10 bases at J, with 10 bases in the middle. In germline, CDR1 is LNHNV, CDR2 YYDKDF (reference sequence). CDR3 length equals 13 residues. CDR3 DNA: TGTGCCACCAGCAGAGATATGAGGGCGGAGCAGTTCTTC. Protein product: CATSRDMRAEQFF.

The genes are TRBV6-2 or TRBV6-3 and TRBJ2-1, with D perhaps matching TRBD2 (6 bases). CDR3 length: 16 amino acids. V was shortened by 4 bases and J by 6 bases, with 19 bases between the two germline ends. In germline, CDR1 is MNHEY, CDR2 SVGEGT. The CDR3 here is CASSSLGGGASNEQFF. The DNA of the CDR3 is TGTGCCAGCAGTTCCCTGGGGGGTGGGGCAAGCAATGAGCAGTTCTTC.

The chain has TRBV9 and TRBJ2-5; the D gene is possibly TRBD1 (5 bases). The V gene's germline CDR1 is SGDLS and CDR2 YYNGEE. Trimming cost V 4 bases and J 2 bases, with 18 bases left between them. The CDR3 length is 16 residues. The CDR3 sequence: CASSPDLQVPQETQYF. The DNA for the CDR3 is TGTGCCAGCAGCCCGGATTTACAGGTCCCTCAAGAGACCCAGTACTTC.

The gene calls are TRBV14 and TRBJ2-2; TRBD2 matches at 16 bases. The length of the CDR3 is 19 residues. Trimming at V came to 2 bases and at J to 6 bases, leaving 9 bases not matched to a gene. The germline gives CDR1 SGHDN, CDR2 FVKESK. CDR3 region: CASSQFPGLAGGPPGELFF. CDR3 coding DNA: TGTGCCAGCAGCCAATTTCCGGGACTAGCGGGAGGGCCGCCCGGGGAGCTGTTTTTT.

The chain joins TRBV5-6 to TRBJ2-1, with D uncertain. The V end lost 0 bases, the J end lost 7 bases, and 5 bases lay between the germline ends. The CDR3 sequence is 12 residues long. The germline V gene encodes CDR1 SGHDT and CDR2 YYEEEE. CDR3 amino acids: CASSLGQNEQFF. CDR3 DNA: TGTGCCAGCAGCTTGGGTCAGAATGAGCAGTTCTTC. Variable domain in full (rest from reference TRBV5-6 and TRBJ2-1): DAGVTQSPTHLIKTRGQQVTLRCSPKSGHDTVSWYQQALGQGPQFIFQYYEEEERQRGNFPDRFSGHQFPNYSSELNVNALLLGDSALYLCASSLGQNEQFFGPGTRLTVL.

The chain is built from TRBV18 and TRBJ2-7, with 10 nucleotides matching TRBD1. Germline V lookup: CDR1 KGHSH, CDR2 LQKENI. J lost 4 bases, V lost 5 bases, and 5 bases had no gene match. The CDR3 length is 14 residues. CDR3 in amino acids: CASSLGDRGYEQYF. The CDR3 DNA reads TGTGCCAGCTCATTAGGGGACAGGGGTTACGAGCAGTACTTC.

The CDR3 region is CASSTDRVGYTF. Written as DNA, the CDR3 is TGTGCCAGCAGTACCGACAGGGTCGGCTACACCTTC. V gene TRBV28 combines with J gene TRBJ1-2, with 7 bases aligning to TRBD1. Looked up from germline, CDR1 is MDHEN and CDR2 is SYDVKM. This CDR3 comprises 12 residues. Trimming at V came to 5 bases and at J to 8 bases, leaving 5 bases not matched to a gene.

This chain links TRBV6-1 with TRBJ1-2; no clear D. V was trimmed by 0 bases and J by 3 bases, leaving 8 bases between them. This CDR3 has 14 residues. The germline V gene has CDR1 MNHNS and CDR2 SASEGT. The CDR3 DNA follows: TGTGCCAGCAGTGAAGCTCACAGACACTATGGCTACACCTTC. Its protein is CASSEAHRHYGYTF.

This chain links TRBV19 with TRBJ2-7; D gene unclear. Germline V gene sequence: CDR1 LNHDA, CDR2 SQIVND (reference sequence). The V and J ends lost 1 base and 1 base respectively, with 14 bases between them. The CDR3 is made up of 16 amino acids. The CDR3 protein is CASSIVVSEGSYEQYF. The DNA for the CDR3 is TGTGCCAGTAGTATAGTTGTCAGCGAAGGTTCCTACGAGCAGTACTTC.

The chain joins TRBV28 to TRBJ2-7; D unclear. Germline V gives CDR1 MDHEN, CDR2 SYDVKM. The germline V and J ends were trimmed by 6 bases and 2 bases, with 14 bases remaining between them. CDR3 length equals 14 residues. The chain's CDR3 is CASSLRRLPYEQYF. The CDR3 DNA follows: TGTGCCAGCAGCTTGCGGCGGCTACCCTACGAGCAGTACTTC.

The rearrangement links TRBV9 to TRBJ2-2; D ambiguous. V was shortened by 3 bases and J by 5 bases, with 8 bases between the two germline ends. The germline gives CDR1 SGDLS, CDR2 YYNGEE. The CDR3 loop spans 13 amino acids. The CDR3 coding sequence is TGTGCCAGCAGCGACCGCGTGACCGGGGAGCTGTTTTTT. This sequence encodes CASSDRVTGELFF.

This clone was seen just once. The chain joins TRBV6-5 to TRBJ2-7; D gene unclear. V lost 7 bases and J 0 bases, leaving 4 bases between the germline ends. Per the germline V gene, CDR1 is MNHEY and CDR2 is SVGAGI. CDR3 length equals 11 residues. The CDR3 nucleotides are TGTGCCAGCACTAGCTCCTACGAGCAGTACTTC. Its protein is CASTSSYEQYF.

The chain is built from TRBV6-1 and TRBJ2-7; the D gene is possibly TRBD2 (5 bases). The germline V gene encodes CDR1 MNHNS and CDR2 SASEGT. The CDR3 runs to 15 residues. With 0 bases removed from V and 0 bases from J, the gap between germline ends came to 9 bases. The CDR3 region is CASSEAGSSSYEQYF. The CDR3 DNA sequence: TGTGCCAGCAGTGAAGCAGGGAGTTCCTCCTACGAGCAGTACTTC.

This rearrangement joins TRBV6-5 to TRBJ2-3; D possibly corresponds to TRBD2 (5 bases). Trimming removed 0 bases at V and 2 bases at J, with 9 bases between. Germline lookup yields CDR1 MNHEY and CDR2 SVGAGI. CDR3 length: 15 amino acids. The CDR3 coding sequence is TGTGCCAGCAGTTACTCGAGGGAGAACACAGATACGCAGTATTTT. This sequence encodes CASSYSRENTDTQYF.

The rearrangement links TRBV30 to TRBJ2-3, with D tentatively TRBD1 (5 bases). This CDR3 comprises 15 residues. CDR1 and CDR2 (germline): GTSNPN, SVGIG (reference sequence). Trimming took off 1 base at V and 4 bases at J, with 15 bases between the two ends. The CDR3 DNA reads TGTGCCTGGAGTGCGCAGGGAAGGTTCCCAGATACGCAGTATTTT. Its translation: CAWSAQGRFPDTQYF.

The chain has TRBV11-2 and TRBJ1-6; possible D gene TRBD1, 6 bases. Trimming left V 5 bases short and J 3 bases short, with 17 bases between. The CDR3 loop spans 17 amino acids. Germline V gene sequence: CDR1 SGHAT, CDR2 FQNNGV. Here the CDR3 DNA reads TGTGCCAGCAGCGCTGCCTCGGGACAAATCTATAATTCACCCCTCCACTTT. This gives the protein CASSAASGQIYNSPLHF.

The V gene is TRBV14, the J gene TRBJ2-7, with D perhaps TRBD2 (6 bases). CDR1 and CDR2 (germline): SGHDN, FVKESK. The V and J ends lost 1 base and 5 bases respectively, with 18 bases between them. CDR3 length: 16 amino acids. The CDR3: CASSQALGGRRNEQYF. The CDR3 DNA is TGTGCCAGCAGCCAAGCCTTGGGGGGTAGGAGGAACGAGCAGTACTTC.

The V and J genes are TRBV9 and TRBJ2-1; TRBD2 aligns across 8 bases. The germline CDR1 and CDR2 sequences are SGDLS and YYNGEE. The CDR3 runs 14 residues. With 3 bases clipped from V and 4 bases from J, the junction kept 3 bases outside the gene matches. Written as DNA, the CDR3 is TGTGCCAGCAGCGCGGGAGGGTTATACAATGAGCAGTTCTTC. Its protein product is CASSAGGLYNEQFF.

The chain couples TRBV12-2 to TRBJ2-1; the DNA was not compared with TRBD2, the D call given in the table. TRBV12-2 is recorded as a pseudogene. There are 17 residues in the CDR3. The CDR3 nucleotides read TGTGCAAGTCGCTTGAGGAATTTGGCTCCCGTAAGGAATGAGCAGTTCTTC. Its protein product is CASRLRNLAPVRNEQFF.